One and the same sample provided the 32 T cell receptor beta chains below, sequenced in a study of CD8 T cells in Susac syndrome. It was with random hexamers that about 0.45 to 1 ug RNA was reverse transcribed. Each CDR3 protein gets one entry after TCRdb re-called the immunoSEQ multiplex PCR reads with MiXCR. Of some 190,000 distinct CDR3 sequences listed, 85% to 95% are singletons. Material: CD4+ T cells from PBMCs. The source of these receptors is a human donor in good health.

The chain is built from TRBV29-1 and TRBJ2-3, with D perhaps TRBD2 (6 bases). From germline, CDR1 is SQVTM and CDR2 ANQGSEA. Trimming stripped 7 bases from V and 0 bases from J, with 11 bases between. The CDR3 extends over 13 amino acids. This CDR3 reads CSAGTGSTDTQYF. CDR3 nucleotide sequence: TGCAGCGCGGGGACTGGGAGCACAGATACGCAGTATTTT.

The genes are TRBV12-3 or TRBV12-4 and TRBJ2-5; D not resolved. Trimming removed 1 base from V and 0 bases from J, with 6 bases in between. The length of the CDR3 is 14 residues. The DNA of the CDR3 is TGTGCCAGCAGTTTAGGGGCAGACCAAGAGACCCAGTACTTC. Amino acids: CASSLGADQETQYF.

The chain is built from TRBV7-2 and TRBJ2-6; D is undetermined. V lost 2 bases to trimming and J lost 0 bases, with 5 bases between them. The CDR3 runs to 15 residues. Germline V gene lookup returns CDR1 SGHTA and CDR2 FQGNSA. The CDR3 DNA reads as TGTGCCAGCAGCTTACAGGACTCTGGGGCCAACGTCCTGACTTTC. Encoded protein: CASSLQDSGANVLTF.

J is TRBJ1-2 and V is TRBV24-1; the D is unclear. The germline V gene has CDR1 KGHDR and CDR2 SFDVKD. The CDR3 runs to 13 residues. V lost 2 bases and J 8 bases, leaving 11 bases between the germline ends. CDR3 in DNA: TGTGCCACCAGTGATTCTAGGACCAGCGGCTACACCTTC. This codes for CATSDSRTSGYTF.

The chain recombines TRBV6-5 with TRBJ1-1; tentative D call: TRBD1 (6 bases). The V gene lost 1 base and the J gene lost 4 bases, with 10 bases spanning the gap. This CDR3 spans 14 amino acids. The germline V gene has CDR1 MNHEY and CDR2 SVGAGI. The CDR3 loop is CASSYYDRSTEAFF. CDR3 nucleotides: TGTGCCAGCAGTTACTACGACAGGAGCACTGAAGCTTTCTTT.

The J gene is TRBJ1-2, the V gene TRBV19, with D maybe TRBD1 (5 bases). Germline loops: CDR1 LNHDA, CDR2 SQIVND (reference sequence). The CDR3 totals 14 residues. Trimming left V 6 bases short and J 2 bases short, with 13 bases between. CDR3 sequence reads: CASSPDTRNYGYTF. CDR3 nucleotide sequence: TGTGCCAGTAGCCCGGACACCCGAAACTATGGCTACACCTTC.

J is TRBJ1-1 and V is TRBV5-1; D is unclear. Trimming shortened V by 0 bases and J by 1 base, and 13 bases separated the two germline ends. This CDR3 has 16 residues. Per the germline V gene, CDR1 is SGHRS and CDR2 is YFSETQ. As DNA, the CDR3 is TGCGCCAGCAGCTTGGCCGGTGCGCAGAGGAACACTGAAGCTTTCTTT. Amino acids: CASSLAGAQRNTEAFF.

The V and J genes are TRBV3-1 and TRBJ2-1, with 10 bases lining up with TRBD1. Germline CDR1 and CDR2: LGHDT and YNNKEL (reference sequence). V gave up 1 base and J gave up 7 bases; unmatched junction bases: 4. The CDR3 runs to 15 residues. The CDR3, as DNA: TGTGCCAGCAGCCAAGGACAGGGGGCGCGAAATGAGCAGTTCTTC. Translated, it gives CASSQGQGARNEQFF.

The rearrangement joins TRBV12-3 or TRBV12-4 to TRBJ1-1; no reliable D call. This CDR3 region has 14 residues. V lost 3 bases and J lost 4, with 12 bases in between. CDR3 nucleotides: TGTGCCAGCAGTTTTACGGGGTCCGGCACTGAAGCTTTCTTT. Its protein product is CASSFTGSGTEAFF.

V gene TRBV24-1 combines with J gene TRBJ2-2, with D unclear. Germline V CDR1 and CDR2: KGHDR, SFDVKD. V dropped 2 bases and J dropped 0 bases, with 6 bases sitting between them. The CDR3 length is 15 residues. In DNA, the CDR3 is TGTGCCACCAGTGATTCTACTCCGAACACCGGGGAGCTGTTTTTT. It codes for CATSDSTPNTGELFF.

The chain recombines TRBV27 with TRBJ1-5; possible D gene TRBD1, 5 bases. This CDR3 comprises 14 residues. Looked up from germline, CDR1 is MNHEY and CDR2 is SMNVEV (reference sequence). Trimming pared 4 bases from V and 7 bases from J, leaving 14 bases between. The CDR3 bases are TGTGCCAGCAGTTCCCTCCCCGGGGCCCAGCCCCAGCATTTT. Translated: CASSSLPGAQPQHF.

The rearrangement joins TRBV6-2 or TRBV6-3 to TRBJ1-5; D gene ambiguous. The CDR3 loop spans 12 amino acids. Trimming stripped 10 bases from V and 5 bases from J, with 12 bases between. Per the germline V gene, CDR1 is MNHEY and CDR2 is SVGEGT. CDR3 bases: TGTGCCACCTCCTTTATGGATCAGCCCCAGCATTTT. Translated: CATSFMDQPQHF.

J is TRBJ1-1 and V is TRBV6-5, with TRBD1 matching over 7 bases. The CDR3 has 13 amino acids. V dropped 6 bases and J dropped 1; count of bases not matched to a gene: 2. In germline, CDR1 is MNHEY, CDR2 SVGAGI. The CDR3 loop is CASRRQGNTEAFF. The CDR3 DNA reads as TGTGCCAGCAGACGACAGGGGAACACTGAAGCTTTCTTT.

The chain carries TRBV7-2 and TRBJ2-1, with 9 bases fitting TRBD1. The V segment lost 5 bases and the J segment 3 bases; nucleotides outside the gene matches: 14. The CDR3 is made up of 18 amino acids. CDR1 is SGHTA, CDR2 FQGNSA, per germline. This CDR3 is CASSLQGAGLASYNEQFF. CDR3 bases: TGTGCCAGCAGCCTACAGGGGGCAGGCCTAGCGAGCTACAATGAGCAGTTCTTC.

V usage is TRBV28 and J usage is TRBJ2-3, with TRBD2 identical over 7 bases. This CDR3 has 16 residues. After removal of 4 bases from V and 3 bases from J, the junction contained 10 bases not matched to a gene. Germline lookup yields CDR1 MDHEN and CDR2 SYDVKM. This CDR3 is CASSSWAGGRTDTQYF. For the CDR3, the DNA is TGTGCCAGCAGTTCGTGGGCGGGCGGGAGAACAGATACGCAGTATTTT. Using reference TRBV28 and TRBJ2-3 for the parts outside the CDR3, the full variable domain is DVKVTQSSRYLVKRTGEKVFLECVQDMDHENMFWYRQDPGLGLRLIYFSYDVKMKEKGDIPEGYSVSREKKERFSLILESASTNQTSMYLCASSSWAGGRTDTQYFGPGTRLTVL.

This chain links TRBV18 with TRBJ1-2; D gene unclear. The V end was cut by 2 bases, the J end by 0 bases, with 13 bases between. The CDR3 spans 16 residues. Germline CDR1 KGHSH, CDR2 LQKENI. CDR3 loop: CASSPSQLLANYGYTF. Written as DNA, the CDR3 is TGTGCCAGCTCACCATCACAGCTACTAGCTAACTATGGCTACACCTTC.

The chain has TRBV6-5 and TRBJ2-1; the D gene is possibly TRBD1 (5 bases). CDR1 and CDR2 (germline): MNHEY, SVGAGI. The V gene lost 6 bases and the J gene lost 5 bases, with 26 bases spanning the gap. This CDR3 has 18 residues. CDR3 coding DNA: TGTGCCAGCAGCTCCTCACCCCAGCGCCTTACAGGAAACAATGAGCAGTTCTTC. It specifies CASSSSPQRLTGNNEQFF.

The rearrangement links TRBV5-1 to TRBJ1-5, with TRBD1 identical over 7 bases. Trimming cost V 6 bases and J 1 base; bases outside gene matches: 7. Germline V gives CDR1 SGHRS, CDR2 YFSETQ. CDR3 length: 15 amino acids. This CDR3 reads CASTEGTESNQPQHF. The CDR3 nucleotides read TGCGCCAGCACCGAAGGGACAGAGAGCAATCAGCCCCAGCATTTT.

This rearrangement joins TRBV29-1 to TRBJ2-7; D unclear. Trimming removed 0 bases at V and 6 bases at J, with 9 bases between. Germline V lookup: CDR1 SQVTM, CDR2 ANQGSEA. The CDR3 contains 12 residues. The CDR3, as DNA: TGCAGCGTTGAAGAACAGCCGTCCGAGCAGTACGTC. Protein sequence: CSVEEQPSEQYV.

This chain links TRBV29-1 with TRBJ2-7; maybe TRBD2 (6 bases). V was pared by 7 bases and J by 0 bases, with 13 bases between. The germline V gene has CDR1 SQVTM and CDR2 ANQGSEA. The CDR3 consists of 13 residues. The CDR3 sequence is CSGKEGGSYEQYF. In nucleotides, the CDR3 is TGCAGCGGGAAGGAGGGCGGCTCCTACGAGCAGTACTTC.

V usage is TRBV29-1 and J usage is TRBJ2-7; D uncertain. There are 13 residues in the CDR3. Trimming took 6 bases from V and 0 from J, leaving 12 bases between them. CDR1 is SQVTM, CDR2 ANQGSEA, per germline. The CDR3 coding sequence is TGCAGCGTGAGGAACCTACCCTCCTACGAGCAGTACTTC. Amino acid sequence: CSVRNLPSYEQYF.

The chain is built from TRBV19 and TRBJ2-1; TRBD2 agrees at 7 bases. The CDR3 is made up of 14 amino acids. The germline CDR1 and CDR2 sequences are LNHDA and SQIVND (reference sequence). The V segment lost 4 bases and the J segment 6 bases; nucleotides outside the gene matches: 6. The CDR3 is CASSRLAEGNEQFF. The CDR3 nucleotides are TGTGCCAGTAGTAGGCTAGCGGAGGGCAATGAGCAGTTCTTC.

The chain carries TRBV9 and TRBJ2-7; TRBD1 is a possible D gene (6 bases). V was shortened by 0 bases and J by 1 base, with 17 bases between the two germline ends. Germline V gene data show CDR1 as SGDLS and CDR2 as YYNGEE. The CDR3 contains 17 residues. For the CDR3, the DNA is TGTGCCAGCAGCGTAGCCGAGGAAACAGGGAGATCCTACGAGCAGTACTTC. It specifies CASSVAEETGRSYEQYF.

The CDR3 sequence is CASSQEGGGQADTQYF. The CDR3 DNA reads TGTGCCAGCAGCCAAGAAGGCGGGGGGCAGGCAGATACGCAGTATTTT. The chain carries TRBV3-1 and TRBJ2-3; 8 nucleotides agree with TRBD2. Germline assignment: CDR1 LGHDT and CDR2 YNNKEL (reference sequence). The trim removed 0 bases at V and 4 bases at J, leaving 6 bases unmatched. The CDR3 totals 16 residues.

This clonotype was seen only once. J is TRBJ2-1 and V is TRBV11-2; D is possibly TRBD2 (6 bases). This CDR3 contains 20 residues. The ends were cut back, 5 bases at V and 1 base at J, with 27 bases in the middle. Germline values: CDR1 SGHAT, CDR2 FQNNGV. CDR3 in DNA: TGTGCCAGCAGCCCCGCCGCGTGGATTAGCGGAGTGGGGTCCTACAATGAGCAGTTCTTC. Its protein is CASSPAAWISGVGSYNEQFF.

This chain connects TRBV9 to TRBJ1-2; D is uncertain. V was trimmed by 4 bases and J by 0 bases, leaving 10 bases between them. The CDR3 runs 14 residues. The germline V gene encodes CDR1 SGDLS and CDR2 YYNGEE. The CDR3 DNA reads as TGTGCCAGCAGCAAAGACATCTCTAACTATGGCTACACCTTC. As protein: CASSKDISNYGYTF. Full variable domain (missing parts from reference TRBV9 and TRBJ1-2): DSGVTQTPKHLITATGQRVTLRCSPRSGDLSVYWYQQSLDQGLQFLIQYYNGEERAKGNILERFSAQQFPDLHSELNLSSLELGDSALYFCASSKDISNYGYTFGSGTRLTVV.

The chain has TRBV3-1 and TRBJ1-4; unclear D gene. Germline values: CDR1 LGHDT, CDR2 YNNKEL (reference sequence). Trimming removed 4 bases from V and 3 bases from J, with 12 bases in between. CDR3 length: 15 residues. The CDR3 is CASSPHQPANEKLFF. CDR3 in DNA: TGTGCCAGCAGCCCCCACCAGCCAGCTAATGAAAAACTGTTTTTT.

The J gene is TRBJ1-1, the V gene TRBV5-1; D remains unclear. V lost 4 bases to trimming and J lost 2 bases, with 15 bases between them. CDR1 and CDR2 (germline): SGHRS, YFSETQ. This CDR3 spans 15 amino acids. Written as DNA, the CDR3 is TGCGCCAGCAGCCAGTCGGGAGCCGCAAACACTGAAGCTTTCTTT. Protein product: CASSQSGAANTEAFF.

This chain joins TRBV29-1 and TRBJ1-1, with a tentative D call TRBD1 (6 bases). With 2 bases removed from V and 4 bases from J, the gap between germline ends came to 14 bases. Germline V gives CDR1 SQVTM, CDR2 ANQGSEA. This CDR3 has 14 amino acids. Here the CDR3 DNA reads TGCAGCGTTGAACCGGGGGCTAGGGGCACTGAAGCTTTCTTT. Translation: CSVEPGARGTEAFF.

The rearrangement joins TRBV29-1 to TRBJ2-7, with D tentatively TRBD2 (6 bases). The CDR3 runs 13 residues. Germline V gene data show CDR1 as SQVTM and CDR2 as ANQGSEA. The V end lost 2 bases, the J end lost 4 bases, and 12 bases lay between the germline ends. In nucleotides, the CDR3 is TGCAGCGTTGAAAGTAGCGGTGAATACGAGCAGTACGTC. It translates to CSVESSGEYEQYV.

The chain links TRBV29-1 to TRBJ1-2, with 8 bases identical to TRBD1. The germline gives CDR1 SQVTM, CDR2 ANQGSEA. Unmatched junction bases numbered 26, after V lost 6 bases and J lost 8 bases. CDR3 size: 18 residues. Written as DNA, the CDR3 is TGCAGCGTGCGAGCATCAGGGCAGGGGGCGCAGGTCCTTCCCGGCTACACCTTC. Translation: CSVRASGQGAQVLPGYTF.

The chain has TRBV4-1 and TRBJ2-5; D perhaps matches TRBD2 (6 bases). The ends were cut back, 0 bases at V and 5 bases at J, with 10 bases in the middle. Germline lookup yields CDR1 MGHRA and CDR2 YSYEKL. The CDR3 loop spans 14 amino acids. The CDR3 sequence is CASSQDEGRETQYF. The CDR3, as DNA: TGCGCCAGCAGCCAAGATGAGGGGAGGGAGACCCAGTACTTC.